These 3 T cell receptor beta chains came from one sample sequenced in a study. The sorted Tregs were CD4+CD25+CD127-/low cells. TRBV12-4/TRBJ1-2 clonotypes were amplified with adaptor-ligated barcode primers. Using its own MiXCR run on the multiplex PCR reads, TCRdb lists one record per CDR3 protein. The table lists several hundred distinct CDR3 sequences, under 6.5% of them singletons. Specimen: tumor-infiltrating Tregs sorted from the breast tumor. The source of these receptors is a female donor with breast cancer.

This clonotype is deemed medium-sized. The V call is TRBV12-3 or TRBV12-4, the J call TRBJ1-2, with D maybe TRBD1 (5 bases). The CDR3 extends over 14 amino acids. Trimming cost V 6 bases and J 2 bases, with 13 bases left between them. The CDR3 DNA is TGTGCCAGCAGCCTTCAGGGCCGCAACTATGGCTACACCTTC. Its translation is CASSLQGRNYGYTF.

This clonotype is termed medium-sized. The V call is TRBV12-3 or TRBV12-4, the J call TRBJ1-2; D remains unclear. The CDR3 spans 14 residues. V was pared by 8 bases and J by 7 bases, with 20 bases between. The DNA for the CDR3 is TGTGCCAGCTCAATGTCTGGCATCGGCGGTGGCTACACCTTC. It codes for CASSMSGIGGGYTF.

By sample fraction, this clonotype is large. This chain connects TRBV12-3 or TRBV12-4 to TRBJ1-2; D perhaps matches TRBD1 (6 bases). With 7 bases removed from V and 2 bases from J, the gap between germline ends came to 14 bases. The CDR3 covers 14 residues. The CDR3 region is CASTDTGRNYGYTF. The CDR3 DNA is TGTGCCAGCACTGATACAGGGCGGAACTATGGCTACACCTTC.